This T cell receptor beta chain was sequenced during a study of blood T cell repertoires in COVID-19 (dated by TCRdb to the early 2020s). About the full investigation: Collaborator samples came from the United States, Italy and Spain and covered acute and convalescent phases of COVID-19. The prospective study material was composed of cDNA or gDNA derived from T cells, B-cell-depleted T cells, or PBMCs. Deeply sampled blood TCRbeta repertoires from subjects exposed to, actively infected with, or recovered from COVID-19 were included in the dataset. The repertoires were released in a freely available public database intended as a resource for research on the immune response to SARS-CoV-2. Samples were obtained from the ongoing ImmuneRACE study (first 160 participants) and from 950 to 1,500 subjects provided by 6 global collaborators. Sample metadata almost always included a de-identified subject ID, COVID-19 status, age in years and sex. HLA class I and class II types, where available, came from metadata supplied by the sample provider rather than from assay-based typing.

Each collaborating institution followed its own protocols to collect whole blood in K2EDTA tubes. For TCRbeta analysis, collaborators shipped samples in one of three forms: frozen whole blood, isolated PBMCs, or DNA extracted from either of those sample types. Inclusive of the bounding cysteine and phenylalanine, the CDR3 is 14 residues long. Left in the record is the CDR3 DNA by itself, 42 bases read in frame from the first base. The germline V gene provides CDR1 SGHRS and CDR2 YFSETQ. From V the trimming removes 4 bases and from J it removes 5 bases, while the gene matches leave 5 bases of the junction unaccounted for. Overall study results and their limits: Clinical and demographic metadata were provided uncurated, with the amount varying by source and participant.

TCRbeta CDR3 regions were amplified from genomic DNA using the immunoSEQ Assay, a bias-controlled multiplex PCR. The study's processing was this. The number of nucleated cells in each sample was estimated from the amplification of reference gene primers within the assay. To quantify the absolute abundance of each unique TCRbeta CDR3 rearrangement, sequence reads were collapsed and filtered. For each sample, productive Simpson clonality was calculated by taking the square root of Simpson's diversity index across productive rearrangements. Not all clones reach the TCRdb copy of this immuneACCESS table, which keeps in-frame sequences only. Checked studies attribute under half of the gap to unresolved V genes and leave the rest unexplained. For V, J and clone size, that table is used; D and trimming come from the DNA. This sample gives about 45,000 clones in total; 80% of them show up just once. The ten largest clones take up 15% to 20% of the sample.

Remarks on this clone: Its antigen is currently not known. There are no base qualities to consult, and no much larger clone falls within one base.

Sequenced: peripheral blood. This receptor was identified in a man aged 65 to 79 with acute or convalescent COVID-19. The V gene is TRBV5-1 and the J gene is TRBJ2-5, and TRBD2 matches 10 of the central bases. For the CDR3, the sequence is CASSQRGGLETQYF. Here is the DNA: TGCGCCAGCAGCCAGCGGGGGGGCCTCGAGACCCAGTACTTC.